Listed here is a single TCR beta chain. This PCR relied on a set of 60 Vbeta primers and 13 Jbeta primers. Sequencing was performed with immunoSEQ multiplex PCR; in TCRdb, only in-frame clones are kept and a portion is missing. The profile shows roughly 200,000 clones, about 90% of them singletons. The data stem from a study of cytomegalovirus exposure and HLA in healthy donors. The CDR3 sequence is 16 residues long. Per germline, CDR1 LNHDA and CDR2 SQIVND (reference sequence). The V segment lost 6 bases and the J segment 8 bases; nucleotides outside the gene matches: 9. This receptor was identified in a boy between 2 and 10 years old in good health and CMV-seronegative. Source material: PBMCs. The chain carries TRBV19 and TRBJ2-1; 14 nucleotides line up with TRBD2. In nucleotides, the CDR3 is TGTGCCAGTAGCTCACCCGGGACTAGCGGGAGCGATGAGCAGTTCTTC. It specifies CASSSPGTSGSDEQFF.